These 30 T cell receptor beta chains came from one sample sequenced in a study of T cell responses to AZD1222 COVID-19 vaccine. The protocol was immunoSEQ multiplex PCR, while the TCRdb copy is restricted to in-frame clones and leaves out a portion. The sample has around 120,000 clones, 92% seen once. This specimen consisted of peripheral blood, obtained 28 days after the second AZD1222 dose. These receptors all come from an adult who received the AZD1222 COVID-19 vaccine.

The chain links TRBV28 to TRBJ1-3, with D unresolved. The germline CDR1 and CDR2 sequences are MDHEN and SYDVKM. The CDR3 has 11 amino acids. V gave up 8 bases and J gave up 4 bases, with 6 bases separating them. This CDR3 reads CASGRGNTIYF. For the CDR3, the DNA is TGTGCCAGCGGAAGAGGAAACACCATATATTTT.

This chain links TRBV6-5 with TRBJ1-1, with D perhaps matching TRBD1 (5 bases). Trimming pared 7 bases from V and 1 base from J, leaving 13 bases between. The CDR3 spans 14 residues. Germline V gene data show CDR1 as MNHEY and CDR2 as SVGAGI. The CDR3 sequence is CASTRTGGNTEAFF. CDR3 DNA: TGTGCCAGCACCAGAACTGGGGGGAACACTGAAGCTTTCTTT.

The chain is built from TRBV4-1 and TRBJ2-7; 14 nucleotides align to TRBD2. Germline-derived CDR1 and CDR2 are MGHRA and YSYEKL. The V segment lost 4 bases and the J segment 2 bases; nucleotides outside the gene matches: 4. The CDR3 length is 16 residues. CDR3 DNA: TGCGCCAGCAGCCTCGGGACTAGCGGGAGAGCCTACGAGCAGTACTTC. Translated: CASSLGTSGRAYEQYF.

The gene calls are TRBV3-1 (or the pseudogene TRBV3-2) and TRBJ1-1; D call uncertain. This CDR3 has 13 residues. The ends were cut back, 3 bases at V and 1 base at J, with 6 bases in the middle. From germline, CDR1 is LGHDT and CDR2 YNNKEL (reference sequence). CDR3 sequence reads: CASSHGRNTEAFF. Written as DNA, the CDR3 is TGTGCCAGCAGCCATGGAAGGAACACTGAAGCTTTCTTT.

V usage is TRBV28 and J usage is TRBJ1-4; D may be TRBD1 (6 bases). There are 17 residues in the CDR3. CDR1 is MDHEN and CDR2 is SYDVKM in the germline V gene. Deletions cut 8 bases from V and 8 bases from J, with 27 bases between. Here the CDR3 reads CASHNPMTGPGEEKLFF. In DNA, the CDR3 is TGTGCCAGCCACAACCCAATGACAGGCCCAGGAGAGGAAAAACTGTTTTTT.

The chain joins TRBV27 to TRBJ1-5; 10 bases align to TRBD1. The CDR3 is 14 amino acids. CDR1 is MNHEY, CDR2 SMNVEV, per germline (reference sequence). With 5 bases clipped from V and 7 bases from J, the junction kept 5 bases outside the gene matches. The CDR3 nucleotides are TGTGCCAGCAGTGTCGGGACAGGGGAGCAGCCCCAGCATTTT. This sequence encodes CASSVGTGEQPQHF.

The CDR3 is CASSPFGGPSALYSGNTIYF. The DNA for the CDR3 is TGTGCCAGCAGCCCATTTGGGGGCCCTTCCGCACTCTACTCTGGAAACACCATATATTTT. The rearrangement joins TRBV4-2 to TRBJ1-3, with a weak D call TRBD1 (6 bases). The V gene's germline CDR1 is LGHNA and CDR2 YNFKEQ. The CDR3 extends over 20 amino acids. Trimming took 4 bases from V and 0 from J, leaving 25 bases between them.

The rearrangement links TRBV5-6 to TRBJ1-4, with D unresolved. The CDR3 spans 14 residues. V was shortened by 2 bases and J by 6 bases, with 11 bases between the two germline ends. Germline CDR1 reads SGHDT; CDR2 reads YYEEEE. CDR3 bases: TGTGCCAGCAGCTTCGGCCTCGACCATGAAAAACTGTTTTTT. This translates into CASSFGLDHEKLFF.

A few counts support this clone. This rearrangement joins TRBV6-5 to TRBJ1-3; maybe TRBD1 (5 bases). Trimming shortened V by 7 bases and J by 8 bases, and 15 bases separated the two germline ends. The CDR3 is 13 amino acids. Germline loops: CDR1 MNHEY, CDR2 SVGAGI. As DNA, the CDR3 is TGTGCCAGCACCATGGACATAATAGACACCATATATTTT. It yields the protein CASTMDIIDTIYF.

V and J are TRBV19 and TRBJ2-3, with D unclear. Trimming took off 5 bases at V and 8 bases at J, with 20 bases between the two ends. This CDR3 has 15 residues. Germline V CDR1 and CDR2: LNHDA, SQIVND (reference sequence). CDR3 residues: CASSPQGSATGTQYF. In DNA form, the CDR3 reads TGTGCCAGTAGTCCTCAAGGATCCGCTACGGGTACGCAGTATTTT.

This chain uses TRBV9 with TRBJ1-2; TRBD1 might be the D (5 bases). V lost 3 bases and J 8 bases, leaving 20 bases between the germline ends. The germline V gene has CDR1 SGDLS and CDR2 YYNGEE. This CDR3 is built from 15 residues. DNA of the CDR3: TGTGCCAGCAGCGCCACCCTGATGGGGGGACGGGGCTACACCTTC. Encoded protein: CASSATLMGGRGYTF.

About this clone itself: One end of the junction is discordant with germline, which a read error may explain. CDR3: CASSSLGGTDTQYF. The CDR3 coding sequence is TGTGCTAGCAGCTCCCTGGGAGGCACAGATACGCAGTATTTT. The genes are TRBV7-7 and TRBJ2-3, with TRBD2 as a possible D gene (5 bases). The CDR3 loop spans 14 amino acids. From germline, CDR1 is SSHAT and CDR2 FNYEAQ (reference sequence).

Details on this clone: The same CDR3 can be traced to other DNA sequences in this sample. The V gene is TRBV7-9, the J gene TRBJ1-2; 10 bases line up with TRBD1. CDR3 length: 14 amino acids. Germline V lookup: CDR1 SEHNR, CDR2 FQNEAQ (reference sequence). J gave up 4 bases and V 6 bases, and 5 bases lay outside the gene matches. The CDR3 region has the DNA TGTGCCAGCAGTTTGGGACAGGGGATCTATGGCTACACCTTC. Amino acid sequence: CASSLGQGIYGYTF. Full variable domain (missing parts from reference TRBV7-9 and TRBJ1-2): DTGVSQNPRHKITKRGQNVTFRCDPISEHNRLYWYRQTLGQGPEFLTYFQNEAQLEKSRLLSDRFSAERPKGSFSTLEIQRTEQGDSAMYLCASSLGQGIYGYTFGSGTRLTVV.

V and J are TRBV12-3 or TRBV12-4 and TRBJ2-1; tentative D call: TRBD1 (6 bases). This CDR3 has 13 amino acids. The ends were cut back, 5 bases at V and 8 bases at J, with 13 bases in the middle. This CDR3 reads CASSPQGGYEQFF. The CDR3 nucleotides are TGTGCCAGCAGTCCACAGGGTGGGTATGAGCAGTTCTTC.

This rearrangement joins TRBV9 to TRBJ1-1; D not certain. This CDR3 has 12 amino acids. Trimming removed 0 bases from V and 5 bases from J, with 5 bases in between. Germline assignment: CDR1 SGDLS and CDR2 YYNGEE. Here the CDR3 reads CASSVVGTEAFF. The CDR3 DNA reads TGTGCCAGCAGCGTAGTGGGGACTGAAGCTTTCTTT. Full variable domain (outside the CDR3, taken from reference TRBV9 and TRBJ1-1): DSGVTQTPKHLITATGQRVTLRCSPRSGDLSVYWYQQSLDQGLQFLIQYYNGEERAKGNILERFSAQQFPDLHSELNLSSLELGDSALYFCASSVVGTEAFFGQGTRLTVV.

The V gene is TRBV19, the J gene TRBJ1-5; D unclear. This CDR3 has 14 amino acids. From germline, CDR1 is LNHDA and CDR2 SQIVND (reference sequence). V was pared by 3 bases and J by 4 bases, with 10 bases between. CDR3 sequence reads: CASSIGPSNQPQHF. The CDR3 DNA is TGTGCCAGTAGTATTGGGCCTTCGAATCAGCCCCAGCATTTT.

The V and J genes are TRBV3-1 (or the pseudogene TRBV3-2) and TRBJ1-1; TRBD1 might be the D (5 bases). From germline, CDR1 is LGHDT and CDR2 YNNKEL (reference sequence). The CDR3 is made up of 13 amino acids. V was pared by 0 bases and J by 6 bases, with 8 bases between. CDR3 sequence (DNA): TGTGCCAGCAGCCAAGATTGGGGGTCTGAAGCTTTCTTT. This encodes CASSQDWGSEAFF.

A remark on this clone: At one end, the junction sequence differs from germline, possibly due to a read error. The genes are TRBV12-5 and TRBJ2-1; the D gene could be TRBD1 or TRBD2 (5 bases each). Germline V gene lookup returns CDR1 LGHNT and CDR2 FRNRAP. CDR3 length: 14 residues. CDR3 sequence: CVSGWGPGANEQFF. The CDR3 DNA follows: TGTGTTAGTGGTTGGGGACCTGGAGCCAATGAGCAGTTCTTC.

The rearrangement uses TRBV7-9 and TRBJ2-7; D perhaps matches TRBD2 (6 bases). With 0 bases removed from V and 4 bases from J, the gap between germline ends came to 7 bases. Germline CDR1 is SEHNR and CDR2 is FQNEAQ (reference sequence). The length of the CDR3 is 13 residues. CDR3 sequence (DNA): TGTGCCAGCAGCTTAGCGGCGGGATACGAGCAGTACTTC. Its translation is CASSLAAGYEQYF. The full variable domain, in which reference TRBV7-9 and TRBJ2-7 provide the parts outside the CDR3, is DTGVSQNPRHKITKRGQNVTFRCDPISEHNRLYWYRQTLGQGPEFLTYFQNEAQLEKSRLLSDRFSAERPKGSFSTLEIQRTEQGDSAMYLCASSLAAGYEQYFGPGTRLTVT.

The chain joins TRBV7-9 to TRBJ2-1; TRBD2 is a possible D gene (6 bases). Trimming left V 4 bases short and J 0 bases short, with 16 bases between. The CDR3 has 17 amino acids. CDR1 is SEHNR and CDR2 is FQNEAQ in the germline V gene (reference sequence). The CDR3 coding sequence is TGTGCCAGCAGCTCCCCTGGGGTGGGGGGCTCCTACAATGAGCAGTTCTTC. Protein sequence: CASSSPGVGGSYNEQFF.

The chain joins TRBV3-1 (or the pseudogene TRBV3-2) to TRBJ2-7; D gene ambiguous. The V end was cut by 2 bases, the J end by 1 base, with 0 bases between. Germline V gene data show CDR1 as LGHDT and CDR2 as YNNKEL (reference sequence). The CDR3 length is 11 residues. DNA for the CDR3: TGTGCCAGCAGCCAATCCTACGAGCAGTACTTC. It translates to CASSQSYEQYF.

The genes are TRBV3-1 (or the pseudogene TRBV3-2) and TRBJ1-3; a possible D gene is TRBD1 (5 bases). Germline values: CDR1 LGHDT, CDR2 YNNKEL (reference sequence). The germline V and J ends were trimmed by 4 bases and 0 bases, with 16 bases remaining between them. The CDR3 consists of 17 residues. The CDR3: CASSPLLTESSGNTIYF. The CDR3 DNA sequence: TGTGCCAGCAGCCCACTACTGACAGAATCCTCTGGAAACACCATATATTTT.

In DNA, the CDR3 is TGTGCCAGCAGCCAAGATTTTATGGGGGGCTCGGGCTATGGCTACACCTTC. It encodes CASSQDFMGGSGYGYTF. This chain joins TRBV4-2 and TRBJ1-2; tentatively, D is TRBD1 (6 bases). This CDR3 is 17 amino acids long. Germline CDR1 and CDR2: LGHNA and YNFKEQ. The V end was cut by 0 bases, the J end by 4 bases, with 18 bases between.

The sample holds one count of this clone. The genes are TRBV13 and TRBJ1-3; D may be TRBD1 (5 bases). Germline V CDR1 and CDR2: PRHDT, FYEKMQ (reference sequence). This CDR3 contains 13 residues. Between the trimmed V and J ends, which lost 11 bases and 8 bases, there was a span of 19 bases. The DNA of the CDR3 is TGTGCCTCGATAATAAGAGGGGTAGACACCATATATTTT. Translation: CASIIRGVDTIYF.

This clone was counted once. This rearrangement joins TRBV5-4 to TRBJ1-6, with D unclear. Germline V gene lookup returns CDR1 SGHNT and CDR2 YYREEE (reference sequence). CDR3 length: 15 residues. Trimming shortened V by 1 base and J by 10 bases, and 15 bases separated the two germline ends. CDR3 sequence reads: CASSLQEGNGSPLHF. The CDR3 nucleotides are TGTGCCAGCAGCTTGCAAGAGGGTAACGGCTCACCCCTCCACTTT.

The gene calls are TRBV11-2 and TRBJ2-5; D call uncertain. This CDR3 comprises 17 residues. The V gene's germline CDR1 is SGHAT and CDR2 FQNNGV. The V end lost 10 bases, the J end lost 2 bases, and 26 bases lay between the germline ends. In DNA form, the CDR3 reads TGTGCCACCTCCGGTTGGCCCGAGGAGTATTATCAAGAGACCCAGTACTTC. Its translation: CATSGWPEEYYQETQYF.

The rearrangement links TRBV11-1 to TRBJ2-7; TRBD2 is a possible D gene (6 bases). The ends were cut back, 6 bases at V and 2 bases at J, with 17 bases in the middle. Germline loops: CDR1 SGHAT, CDR2 FQDESV (reference sequence). The CDR3 length is 15 residues. Here the CDR3 reads CASSLVPGETYEQYF. The CDR3 bases are TGTGCCAGCAGTCTCGTCCCGGGGGAGACCTACGAGCAGTACTTC. Filled out from reference TRBV11-1 and TRBJ2-7, the complete variable domain reads EAEVAQSPRYKITEKSQAVAFWCDPISGHATLYWYRQILGQGPELLVQFQDESVVDDSQLPKDRFSAERLKGVDSTLKIQPAELGDSAMYLCASSLVPGETYEQYFGPGTRLTVT.

The chain couples TRBV7-8 to TRBJ1-6; D is unclear. With 5 bases removed from V and 6 bases from J, the gap between germline ends came to 17 bases. The CDR3 extends over 16 amino acids. The germline gives CDR1 SGHVS, CDR2 FQNEAQ. The CDR3 sequence: CASSAQRGDLNSPLHF. DNA for the CDR3: TGTGCCAGCAGCGCCCAGAGAGGAGATCTTAATTCACCCCTCCACTTT. The entire variable domain, with the rest obtained from reference TRBV7-8 and TRBJ1-6, is as follows: GAGVSQSPRYKVAKRGQDVALRCDPISGHVSLFWYQQALGQGPEFLTYFQNEAQLDKSGLPSDRFFAERPEGSVSTLKIQRTQQEDSAVYLCASSAQRGDLNSPLHFGNGTRLTVT.

This rearrangement joins TRBV7-2 to TRBJ1-3; D uncertain. The ends were cut back, 4 bases at V and 0 bases at J, with 10 bases in the middle. The germline gives CDR1 SGHTA, CDR2 FQGNSA. This CDR3 has 15 residues. The CDR3 spells CASSSEGLSGNTIYF. The CDR3 DNA follows: TGTGCCAGCAGCTCAGAGGGCCTCTCTGGAAACACCATATATTTT.

The chain recombines TRBV5-6 with TRBJ2-3; 12 bases line up with TRBD1. Germline CDR1 is SGHDT and CDR2 is YYEEEE. Trimming removed 1 base from V and 1 base from J; junction bases left unmatched: 7. The CDR3 sequence is 18 residues long. CDR3 sequence reads: CASSLYGTGGVGTDTQYF. The CDR3 DNA is TGTGCCAGCAGCTTGTACGGGACAGGGGGCGTTGGCACAGATACGCAGTATTTT.